These 25 T cell receptor beta chains originate from one sample sequenced in a study of graft-versus-host responses after intestinal transplantation. No antigen has been assigned to these receptors. Repertoires were generated with immunoSEQ multiplex PCR, while TCRdb's copy carries only in-frame clones and drops some. In the table there are approximately 90,000 clones, roughly 85% of which are singletons. The sample in question was unstimulated CD4+ T cells sorted from spleen or lymph node cells, obtained before intestinal transplant. The origin of the receptors is a human donor who received an intestinal transplant.

The chain uses TRBV11-2 and TRBJ2-3; 10 bases agree with TRBD2. The CDR3 sequence is 17 residues long. Trimming at V came to 2 bases and at J to 3 bases, leaving 8 bases not matched to a gene. The germline gives CDR1 SGHAT, CDR2 FQNNGV. The CDR3 is CASSLLSSGSWTDTQYF. In DNA, the CDR3 is TGTGCCAGCAGCTTATTATCTAGCGGGAGTTGGACAGATACGCAGTATTTT.

This chain uses TRBV25-1 with TRBJ2-3; D is unclear. Germline loops: CDR1 MGHDK, CDR2 SYGVNS. The CDR3 runs 15 residues. V was shortened by 4 bases and J by 2 bases, with 13 bases between the two germline ends. This CDR3 is CASSAPGNPTDTQYF. CDR3 DNA sequence: TGTGCCAGCAGTGCGCCAGGTAACCCCACAGATACGCAGTATTTT.

V and J are TRBV6-1 and TRBJ1-2; no definite D call. Trimming stripped 2 bases from V and 4 bases from J, with 8 bases between. This CDR3 spans 13 amino acids. Looked up from germline, CDR1 is MNHNS and CDR2 is SASEGT. The DNA of the CDR3 is TGTGCCAGCAGTGAACGAGGGTTCTATGGCTACACCTTC. Residues: CASSERGFYGYTF.

The chain is built from TRBV7-9 and TRBJ1-3; 7 positions match TRBD1. This CDR3 comprises 15 residues. CDR1 SEHNR and CDR2 FQNEAQ come from the germline V gene (reference sequence). V shed 0 bases, J shed 2 bases, and the junction held 1 base outside the gene matches. The CDR3 protein is CASSLATGTGNTIYF. The CDR3 nucleotides read TGTGCCAGCAGCTTAGCGACAGGGACTGGAAACACCATATATTTT.

The gene calls are TRBV18 and TRBJ1-6; no firm D call. The CDR3 totals 14 residues. The V gene's germline CDR1 is KGHSH and CDR2 LQKENI. Trimming removed 4 bases at V and 9 bases at J, with 13 bases between. The CDR3 nucleotides are TGTGCCAGCTCACGGGCTGAAAACACTTCACCCCTCCACTTT. Amino acid sequence: CASSRAENTSPLHF.

This clone has just one count. V is TRBV19 and J is TRBJ2-1; TRBD2 agrees at 14 bases. The junction had 9 bases not matched to a gene; V was cut back by 6 bases and J by 2 bases. The germline CDR1 and CDR2 sequences are LNHDA and SQIVND (reference sequence). There are 18 residues in the CDR3. This CDR3 reads CASSVRTSGGTTYNEQFF. Written as DNA, the CDR3 is TGTGCCAGTAGCGTTCGGACTAGCGGGGGGACCACCTACAATGAGCAGTTCTTC.

The V and J genes are TRBV6-5 and TRBJ2-7, with 7 bases that match TRBD1. CDR1 and CDR2 from the germline V gene are MNHEY and SVGAGI. Trimming took 5 bases from V and 2 from J; bases not matched to a gene: 3. The CDR3 totals 13 residues. This CDR3 is CASSTRGPYEQYF. DNA of the CDR3: TGTGCCAGCAGTACTAGGGGGCCCTACGAGCAGTACTTC.

V and J are TRBV9 and TRBJ2-2; D not resolved. The CDR3 is made up of 15 amino acids. Germline CDR1 SGDLS, CDR2 YYNGEE. V lost 2 bases, J lost 2 bases, and 10 bases lay in between. CDR3 nucleotides: TGTGCCAGCAGCGTGGAGACTTTCAACACCGGGGAGCTGTTTTTT. Its protein product is CASSVETFNTGELFF.

This chain joins TRBV30 and TRBJ2-6, with D uncertain. CDR3 length equals 12 residues. The germline gives CDR1 GTSNPN, CDR2 SVGIG (reference sequence). V shed 4 bases and J shed 2 bases, with 3 bases lying between them. Here the CDR3 reads CAWTAGANVLTF. The CDR3 DNA is TGTGCCTGGACAGCTGGGGCCAACGTCCTGACTTTC.

This sequence joins TRBV2 and TRBJ2-5; possible D gene TRBD1, 5 bases. Trimming pared 5 bases from V and 5 bases from J, leaving 9 bases between. CDR3 length equals 12 residues. Germline assignment: CDR1 SNHLY and CDR2 FYNNEI. The CDR3 nucleotides are TGTGCCAGCAGTTACGACAGTGAGACCCAGTACTTC. This sequence encodes CASSYDSETQYF.

V is TRBV29-1 and J is TRBJ2-7, with TRBD2 matching 7 bases. V lost 3 bases to trimming and J lost 0 bases; unmatched junction nucleotides: 8. Germline V CDR1 and CDR2: SQVTM, ANQGSEA. This CDR3 is 15 amino acids long. The CDR3 sequence is CSVEVGGGGSYEQYF. The CDR3 DNA is TGCAGCGTTGAGGTCGGCGGCGGGGGCTCCTACGAGCAGTACTTC.

The chain combines TRBV2 with TRBJ2-7; a possible D gene is TRBD1 (5 bases). The germline V gene encodes CDR1 SNHLY and CDR2 FYNNEI. V was cut by 2 bases and J by 5 bases, with 16 bases left in between. The CDR3 totals 15 residues. The CDR3 DNA sequence: TGTGCCAGCAGTGAATGGCCCGGGCTAGGGGACGAGCAGTACTTC. Translating gives CASSEWPGLGDEQYF.

V usage is TRBV10-3 and J usage is TRBJ2-2, with 14 bases lining up with TRBD2. The CDR3 has 18 residues. The J segment lost 7 bases and the V segment lost 4 bases, leaving 11 bases of the junction unmatched. CDR1 ENHRY and CDR2 SYGVKD come from the germline V gene. The CDR3 loop is CAISVLGTSGRNDGELFF. CDR3 bases: TGTGCCATCAGTGTATTGGGGACTAGCGGGAGAAATGACGGGGAGCTGTTTTTT.

The genes are TRBV27 and TRBJ2-4; TRBD2 is a possible D gene (7 bases). Germline CDR1 and CDR2: MNHEY and SMNVEV (reference sequence). CDR3 size: 17 residues. The ends were cut back, 0 bases at V and 0 bases at J, with 12 bases in the middle. In DNA, the CDR3 is TGTGCCAGCAGTTTATCTCGGGGGGCCCTAGCCAAAAACATTCAGTACTTC. Amino acids: CASSLSRGALAKNIQYF.

The rearrangement links TRBV7-2 to TRBJ2-7; 10 bases align to TRBD2. This CDR3 has 14 residues. The germline V gene encodes CDR1 SGHTA and CDR2 FQGNSA. V dropped 5 bases and J dropped 2; count of bases not matched to a gene: 3. CDR3 region: CASSVSGGAYEQYF. CDR3 coding DNA: TGTGCCAGCAGCGTGAGCGGGGGGGCCTACGAGCAGTACTTC.

The rearrangement joins TRBV5-8 to TRBJ2-3; TRBD2 aligns across 9 bases. V lost 1 base to trimming and J lost 1 base; unmatched junction nucleotides: 1. The CDR3 is 15 amino acids. Germline V gene sequence: CDR1 SGHTS, CDR2 YDEGEE. The DNA for the CDR3 is TGTGCCAGCAGCTTGCGACTAGCGGGCACAGATACGCAGTATTTT. It translates to CASSLRLAGTDTQYF.

The V and J genes are TRBV10-2 and TRBJ2-1; D is unresolved. Germline V gives CDR1 WSHSY, CDR2 SAAADI. Trimming removed 7 bases from V and 2 bases from J, with 15 bases in between. The CDR3 is 15 amino acids. Written as DNA, the CDR3 is TGCGCCAGCACCCCATTCGGGTCCGCCTACAATGAGCAGTTCTTC. Amino acid sequence: CASTPFGSAYNEQFF.

This clone was recorded a few times. V is TRBV28 and J is TRBJ1-5, with D possibly TRBD1 on 5 matching bases. From germline, CDR1 is MDHEN and CDR2 SYDVKM. The CDR3 is 16 amino acids. V lost 3 bases and J 6 bases, leaving 18 bases between the germline ends. CDR3 loop: CASSFGQLQRSQPQHF. The CDR3 DNA sequence: TGTGCCAGCAGTTTCGGACAACTGCAACGGAGTCAGCCCCAGCATTTT.

This clone was found a few times. V usage is TRBV15 and J usage is TRBJ2-1; perhaps TRBD2 as D (6 bases). CDR1 LNHNV and CDR2 YYDKDF come from the germline V gene (reference sequence). The CDR3 consists of 14 residues. The V gene lost 3 bases and the J gene lost 6 bases, with 12 bases spanning the gap. CDR3: CATSRDYPGNEQFF. The CDR3 coding sequence is TGTGCCACCAGCAGGGACTACCCGGGCAATGAGCAGTTCTTC.

The rearrangement joins TRBV28 to TRBJ2-7, with 7 bases matching TRBD1. Germline CDR1 MDHEN, CDR2 SYDVKM. The trim removed 6 bases at V and 6 bases at J, leaving 11 bases unmatched. The CDR3 is 14 residues long. DNA of the CDR3: TGTGCCAGCAGCTTTCTCGGGACAGTTGCCGAGCAGTACTTC. It translates to CASSFLGTVAEQYF.

The chain employs TRBV9 and TRBJ2-6; D not certain. V shed 0 bases and J shed 4 bases, with 8 bases lying between them. This CDR3 is built from 15 residues. Germline V gene lookup returns CDR1 SGDLS and CDR2 YYNGEE. CDR3 sequence reads: CASSVVAGGANVLTF. CDR3 coding DNA: TGTGCCAGCAGCGTAGTTGCTGGCGGGGCCAACGTCCTGACTTTC.

This chain links TRBV6-6 with TRBJ2-1, with 14 bases that match TRBD2. The junction had 7 bases not matched to a gene; V was cut back by 7 bases and J by 5 bases. The CDR3 totals 16 residues. Germline V gene data show CDR1 as MNHNY and CDR2 as SVGAGI (reference sequence). CDR3 in amino acids: CASTRLAGGPDNEQFF. CDR3 bases: TGTGCCAGCACAAGACTAGCGGGGGGGCCCGACAATGAGCAGTTCTTC.

V gene TRBV6-1 combines with J gene TRBJ1-2; the D gene is possibly TRBD1 (5 bases). The germline V gene encodes CDR1 MNHNS and CDR2 SASEGT. V dropped 6 bases and J dropped 0 bases, with 11 bases sitting between them. This CDR3 is built from 14 residues. CDR3 DNA: TGTGCCAGCAGAGCAGGGTGGACTAACTATGGCTACACCTTC. Residues: CASRAGWTNYGYTF.

This chain links TRBV7-9 with TRBJ2-7; tentative D call: TRBD2 (5 bases). The germline V gene encodes CDR1 SEHNR and CDR2 FQNEAQ (reference sequence). V gave up 3 bases and J gave up 2 bases, with 8 bases separating them. This CDR3 spans 13 amino acids. CDR3 loop: CASSFDGTYEQYF. Written as DNA, the CDR3 is TGTGCCAGCAGCTTCGACGGGACCTACGAGCAGTACTTC.

The rearrangement links TRBV7-9 to TRBJ1-1; 7 bases fit TRBD1. The CDR3 is 16 residues long. Trimming at V came to 2 bases and at J to 1 base, leaving 7 bases not matched to a gene. Germline V lookup: CDR1 SEHNR, CDR2 FQNEAQ (reference sequence). CDR3 protein: CASSLKGAIPNTEAFF. The CDR3 nucleotides read TGTGCCAGCAGCTTAAAGGGGGCTATCCCGAACACTGAAGCTTTCTTT.